These T cell receptor beta chains were read from a single sample in a study of identical twins. TCRdb itself ran the 5' RACE reads through MiXCR, one entry per CDR3 protein. The data hold approximately 230,000 distinct CDR3 sequences, with about 6.7% observed a single time. These data also featured in a second study, about T cells expressing NK-cell markers.

The sequenced sample was CD8+ T cells sorted from blood. These receptors all stem from a woman between 18 and 29 years old in good health. CDR3s include the opening cysteine and the closing phenylalanine or tryptophan. The order of the fields is D gene, V gene, J gene, clone size, CDR3 length, CDR3 DNA, CDR3 protein. D genes are given only for firm matches. The size entry is marked missing in some rows and otherwise reads once, few, many or a size class.

TRBD2,TRBV14,TRBJ2-2,few,16,TGTGCCAGCAGCCAAGTACAGACTAGCAACACCGGGGAGCTGTTTTTT,CASSQVQTSNTGELFF
TRBD2,TRBV7-9,TRBJ2-7,many,14,TGTGCCAGCAGCGCGACTAGCGGGAGCTACGAGCAGTACTTC,CASSATSGSYEQYF
-,TRBV7-2,TRBJ2-1,-,12,TGTGCCAGCAGCTGGGGACTTTTTGAGCAGTTCTTC,CASSWGLFEQFF
TRBD2,TRBV6-5,TRBJ2-3,few,16,TGTGCCAGCAGTTACATGGCGGGGGGGCTTGGAGATACGCAGTATTTT,CASSYMAGGLGDTQYF
TRBD1,TRBV5-1,TRBJ2-5,many,16,TGCGCCAGCAGCTTGGCCCTGACAGGGTGGATAGAGACCCAGTACTTC,CASSLALTGWIETQYF
TRBD1,TRBV12-3/TRBV12-4,TRBJ2-2,many,16,TGTGCCAGCTTTCGGACAGGGGCCTCCCTTTGGGGGGAGCTGTTTTTT,CASFRTGASLWGELFF
-,TRBV20-1,TRBJ2-3,few,14,TGCAGTGCTATACTATGGACTACTCCTGATACGCAGTATTTT,CSAILWTTPDTQYF
-,TRBV4-3,TRBJ1-6,many,16,TGCGCCAGCAGCCAGTTTAGCGTGGATATTAATTCACCCCTCCACTTT,CASSQFSVDINSPLHF
TRBD1,TRBV7-2,TRBJ2-2,few,11,TGTGCCAGCAGCGGGACAGTGGAGCTGTTTTTT,CASSGTVELFF
-,TRBV5-1,TRBJ2-1,many,18,TGCGCCAGCAGCTTGTTCGGCAGATTAGCGGTTCCCTACAATGAGCAGTTCTTC,CASSLFGRLAVPYNEQFF
TRBD2,TRBV7-6,TRBJ2-5,-,16,TGTGCCAGCAGCCGGCCGCGGGGGACTCTTCAAGAGACCCAGTACTTC,CASSRPRGTLQETQYF
-,TRBV6-4,TRBJ2-3,medium-sized,15,TGTGCCAGCAGTGAGACTAGTGGGGGGCCAGATACGCAGTATTTT,CASSETSGGPDTQYF
TRBD2,TRBV20-1,TRBJ2-7,few,15,TGCAGTGCTAGAGATCAGGGGACTAGCAACTACGAGCAGTACTTC,CSARDQGTSNYEQYF
TRBD2,TRBV7-9,TRBJ2-1,many,16,TGTGCCAGCAGCTTAGTTGTAGCGGGAGTATCGGATGAGCAGTTCTTC,CASSLVVAGVSDEQFF
-,TRBV5-6,TRBJ2-7,many,12,TGTGCCAGCAGCCCGGGATCGGGGGAGCAGTACTTC,CASSPGSGEQYF
TRBD2,TRBV7-2,TRBJ2-7,few,15,TGTGCCAGCAGCTTAGAAACTAGCGCGACCTACGAGCAGTACTTC,CASSLETSATYEQYF
-,TRBV3-1,TRBJ1-4,-,17,TGTGCCTCCAGCCAGCATTTCGCGGGAACAGCTAATGAAAAACTGTTTTTT,CASSQHFAGTANEKLFF
TRBD1,TRBV12-3/TRBV12-4,TRBJ1-5,few,16,TGTGCCAGCAGTTTCTCCCGGACAGGGGCGAGGCAGCCCCAGCATTTT,CASSFSRTGARQPQHF
-,TRBV7-6,TRBJ2-7,many,14,TGTGCCAGCAGCTTTTCCTCCGGGTCTTACGAGCAGTACTTC,CASSFSSGSYEQYF
TRBD1,TRBV12-3/TRBV12-4,TRBJ2-5,many,13,TGTGCCAGCAGGGGGACAGCCCAAGAGACCCAGTACTTC,CASRGTAQETQYF
TRBD1,TRBV15,TRBJ2-1,-,15,TGTGCCACCAGCCTCGTCACGACAGGGCCAAATGAGCAGTTCTTC,CATSLVTTGPNEQFF
TRBD2,TRBV7-9,TRBJ2-2,many,14,TGTGCCAGCAGCGGGACTAGCGGGCCCGGGGAGCTGTTTTTT,CASSGTSGPGELFF